This TCR beta chain was captured by sequencing in a study of T cell repertoires in cytomegalovirus infection. Study-level information: HLA-C-restricted CMV epitopes, recently identified, and well-studied HLA-B-restricted ones were used by the study. Study-wide points: Carriers of CMV plus the relevant HLA were identified by cumulative public TCR beta family frequency. In two of eight donors, the top clonotype was HLA-C-restricted CMV-specific.

TCRdb called the reads again in MiXCR, with one record for every CDR3 protein. The sample holds around 570,000 distinct CDR3 sequences; about 39% are singletons and the top ten take 48%. Germline loops: CDR1 SGHTA, CDR2 FQGNSA. The CDR3 totals 15 residues. The J segment lost 5 bases and the V segment lost 8 bases, leaving 12 bases of the junction unmatched. Comments on this clonotype: Its antigen is not known.

This receptor was taken from a human donor in good health (CMV status not recorded). Some clones in this sample may be carry-over from other donors' samples. The material sequenced was cultured PBMCs, taken from culture after CMV antigen stimulation. This rearrangement joins TRBV7-2 to TRBJ2-5, with 9 positions matching TRBD2. The CDR3 here is CASRGGRAGGETQYF. The DNA of the CDR3 is TGTGCCAGCCGAGGCGGGAGGGCCGGGGGGGAGACCCAGTACTTC.